Below, 6 T cell receptor beta chains from the same sample are listed, as sequenced in a study of blood T cell repertoires in COVID-19. Some clones are missing from TCRdb's copy, which holds only in-frame ones; the method was immunoSEQ multiplex PCR. The sample contains about 84,000 clones, over 65% of which appear only once. The sample taken for sequencing was peripheral blood. These receptors were taken from a man in his forties or fifties with active or convalescent COVID-19.

This clone appeared a few times. V is TRBV7-2 and J is TRBJ1-1; unclear D gene. Germline CDR1 SGHTA, CDR2 FQGNSA. The CDR3 has 13 residues. With 6 bases removed from V and 4 bases from J, the gap between germline ends came to 12 bases. The CDR3 loop reads CASRTRVGTEAFF. The CDR3 nucleotides are TGTGCCAGCAGGACGCGGGTTGGCACTGAAGCTTTCTTT.

The chain carries TRBV5-1 and TRBJ2-1; TRBD2 agrees at 9 bases. The V gene's germline CDR1 is SGHRS and CDR2 YFSETQ. The junction had 2 bases not matched to a gene; V was cut back by 1 base and J by 3 bases. This CDR3 contains 15 residues. In DNA, the CDR3 is TGCGCCAGCAGCTTGCAGACTAGCGGCTACAATGAGCAGTTCTTC. Its protein product is CASSLQTSGYNEQFF. The full variable domain, rest sourced from reference TRBV5-1 and TRBJ2-1, is KAGVTQTPRYLIKTRGQQVTLSCSPISGHRSVSWYQQTPGQGLQFLFEYFSETQRNKGNFPGRFSGRQFSNSRSEMNVSTLELGDSALYLCASSLQTSGYNEQFFGPGTRLTVL.

In nucleotides, the CDR3 is TGTGCCAGTAGTTTAAGGACTAGCGGGAGCACAGATACGCAGTATTTT. Residues: CASSLRTSGSTDTQYF. The chain has TRBV19 and TRBJ2-3; 11 bases fit TRBD2. Germline CDR1 and CDR2: LNHDA and SQIVND (reference sequence). The CDR3 length is 16 residues. Trimming took 5 bases from V and 0 from J; bases not matched to a gene: 4. The variable domain in full, with the rest retrieved from reference TRBV19 and TRBJ2-3, is DGGITQSPKYLFRKEGQNVTLSCEQNLNHDAMYWYRQDPGQGLRLIYYSQIVNDFQKGDIAEGYSVSREKKESFPLTVTSAQKNPTAFYLCASSLRTSGSTDTQYFGPGTRLTVL.

This clone was seen just once. The gene calls are TRBV7-2 and TRBJ2-1; maybe TRBD2 (7 bases). This CDR3 comprises 17 residues. Germline V CDR1 and CDR2: SGHTA, FQGNSA. Trimming took 1 base from V and 3 from J, leaving 16 bases between them. For the CDR3, the DNA is TGTGCCAGCAGCTTAGTCCGCGGCGGGGGCGACTACAATGAGCAGTTCTTC. This translates into CASSLVRGGGDYNEQFF.

Many counts were recorded for this clone. The chain employs TRBV19 and TRBJ2-7; D uncertain. Germline CDR1 reads LNHDA; CDR2 reads SQIVND (reference sequence). Between the trimmed V and J ends, which lost 0 bases and 11 bases, there was a span of 14 bases. The CDR3 has 13 residues. The CDR3 is CASSIDGQRAKYF. The CDR3, as DNA: TGTGCCAGTAGTATAGACGGCCAGCGAGCAAAGTACTTC.

This rearrangement joins TRBV7-6 to TRBJ2-2, with a possible D match to TRBD1 (6 bases). Trimming cost V 6 bases and J 0 bases, with 20 bases left between them. The CDR3 has 18 amino acids. Germline values: CDR1 SGHVS, CDR2 FNYEAQ. CDR3 sequence reads: CASRPRLIGQPNTGELFF. DNA of the CDR3: TGTGCCAGCAGACCTAGGTTAATTGGACAGCCGAACACCGGGGAGCTGTTTTTT.